One sample yielded the 12 T cell receptor beta chains listed below, sequenced in a study of cytomegalovirus exposure and HLA in healthy donors. The study ran its PCR with 60 Vbeta and 13 Jbeta primers. Profiled with immunoSEQ multiplex PCR; TCRdb holds only in-frame clones, not every one. The table shows 95,000 to 100,000 clones, with 76% occurring only once. Sequenced input: PBMCs. The origin of the receptors is a man aged 35 to 55 in good health and CMV-seronegative.

This clone has more than one count but fewer than ten. The J gene is TRBJ2-2, the V gene TRBV5-8; TRBD1 agrees at 9 bases. Trimming cost V 4 bases and J 6 bases; bases outside gene matches: 4. Germline CDR1 SGHTS, CDR2 YDEGEE. This CDR3 comprises 14 residues. The CDR3 loop reads CASSRRQGAGELFF. The CDR3 DNA sequence: TGTGCCAGCAGCCGACGACAGGGGGCCGGGGAGCTGTTTTTT.

The rearrangement uses TRBV5-1 and TRBJ2-7, with D unclear. This CDR3 is built from 12 residues. V gave up 3 bases and J gave up 6 bases, with 10 bases separating them. The germline CDR1 and CDR2 sequences are SGHRS and YFSETQ. The DNA for the CDR3 is TGCGCCAGCAGCTCAATGTCCAGCGAGCAGTACTTC. Protein: CASSSMSSEQYF.

Worth noting for this clone: A junction boundary mismatches the germline segment, possibly from a read error. V usage is TRBV28 and J usage is TRBJ2-7, with TRBD2 as a possible D gene (5 bases). This CDR3 is 11 amino acids long. Germline CDR1 and CDR2: MDHEN and SYDVKM. CDR3 protein: CASSSPEGKSF. The CDR3 DNA sequence: TGTGCCAGCAGTTCCCCCGAGGGAAAATCCTTC. Combining the CDR3 with reference TRBV28 and TRBJ2-7 gives the whole variable domain DVKVTQSSRYLVKRTGEKVFLECVQDMDHENMFWYRQDPGLGLRLIYFSYDVKMKEKGDIPEGYSVSREKKERFSLILESASTNQTSMYLCASSSPEGKSFGPGTRLTVT.

This chain links TRBV9 with TRBJ2-2, with TRBD2 matching over 10 bases. CDR1 is SGDLS and CDR2 is YYNGEE in the germline V gene. The CDR3 extends over 15 amino acids. Trimming at V came to 1 base and at J to 6 bases, leaving 3 bases not matched to a gene. The CDR3, as DNA: TGTGCCAGCAGCGTATCTAGCGGGGGAGCCGGGGAGCTGTTTTTT. It translates to CASSVSSGGAGELFF.

The J gene is TRBJ2-7, the V gene TRBV5-1; TRBD1 might be the D (5 bases). V dropped 2 bases and J dropped 5 bases, with 11 bases sitting between them. Germline CDR1 and CDR2: SGHRS and YFSETQ. The CDR3 has 13 residues. CDR3 DNA: TGCGCCAGCAGCTTTCAGGGTAGGGACGAGCAGTACTTC. Its translation is CASSFQGRDEQYF.

The rearrangement uses TRBV28 and TRBJ2-7; 9 nucleotides line up with TRBD2. The CDR3 spans 14 residues. The germline V gene has CDR1 MDHEN and CDR2 SYDVKM. The trim removed 7 bases at V and 4 bases at J, leaving 8 bases unmatched. The DNA for the CDR3 is TGTGCCAGCACTGCCGGACTAGCGCATTACGAGCAGTACTTC. Its protein is CASTAGLAHYEQYF.

For the CDR3, the DNA is TGTGCCAGTAGTTTAGGTGCAGACTATGGCTACACCTTC. The encoded protein is CASSLGADYGYTF. V and J are TRBV19 and TRBJ1-2; no definite D call. CDR3 size: 13 residues. Trimming stripped 5 bases from V and 3 bases from J, with 10 bases between. Germline CDR1 is LNHDA and CDR2 is SQIVND (reference sequence).

A single count supports this clone. The rearrangement joins TRBV11-2 to TRBJ2-2, with TRBD1 identical over 8 bases. CDR1 SGHAT and CDR2 FQNNGV come from the germline V gene. CDR3 length: 16 residues. With V trimmed by 0 bases and J by 2 bases, 2 bases remained unmatched. For the CDR3, the DNA is TGTGCCAGCAGCTTAGATCCAGGGGGCAACACCGGGGAGCTGTTTTTT. Amino acids: CASSLDPGGNTGELFF.

V is TRBV5-1 and J is TRBJ2-1; 10 bases are a match to TRBD1. There are 15 residues in the CDR3. Germline V CDR1 and CDR2: SGHRS, YFSETQ. Losses at the gene ends were 4 bases for V and 7 bases for J; bases not matched to a gene: 8. The CDR3 loop reads CASSPGQGGDNEQFF. Here the CDR3 DNA reads TGCGCCAGCAGCCCAGGACAGGGGGGTGATAATGAGCAGTTCTTC.

V usage is TRBV6-5 and J usage is TRBJ1-1, with D possibly TRBD1 on 5 matching bases. The CDR3 consists of 14 residues. V lost 2 bases and J 6 bases, leaving 13 bases between the germline ends. Germline V gene sequence: CDR1 MNHEY, CDR2 SVGAGI. This CDR3 reads CASSYNLEGAEAFF. The CDR3 nucleotides are TGTGCCAGCAGTTACAACCTGGAAGGGGCTGAAGCTTTCTTT.

There are a few counts of this clone. J is TRBJ2-1 and V is TRBV28; maybe TRBD2 (6 bases). V lost 8 bases, J lost 1 base, and 12 bases lay in between. CDR1 is MDHEN, CDR2 SYDVKM, per germline. The CDR3 totals 14 residues. CDR3 region: CASDSGLSYNEQFF. DNA of the CDR3: TGTGCCAGCGACTCCGGACTATCCTACAATGAGCAGTTCTTC.

This rearrangement joins TRBV6-5 to TRBJ2-1; TRBD2 matches at 7 bases. The V segment lost 3 bases and the J segment 5 bases; nucleotides outside the gene matches: 10. This CDR3 spans 16 amino acids. Per germline, CDR1 MNHEY and CDR2 SVGAGI. Written as DNA, the CDR3 is TGTGCCAGCAGTTATAGCCGGGCTAGCGGAAACAATGAGCAGTTCTTC. Its translation is CASSYSRASGNNEQFF.